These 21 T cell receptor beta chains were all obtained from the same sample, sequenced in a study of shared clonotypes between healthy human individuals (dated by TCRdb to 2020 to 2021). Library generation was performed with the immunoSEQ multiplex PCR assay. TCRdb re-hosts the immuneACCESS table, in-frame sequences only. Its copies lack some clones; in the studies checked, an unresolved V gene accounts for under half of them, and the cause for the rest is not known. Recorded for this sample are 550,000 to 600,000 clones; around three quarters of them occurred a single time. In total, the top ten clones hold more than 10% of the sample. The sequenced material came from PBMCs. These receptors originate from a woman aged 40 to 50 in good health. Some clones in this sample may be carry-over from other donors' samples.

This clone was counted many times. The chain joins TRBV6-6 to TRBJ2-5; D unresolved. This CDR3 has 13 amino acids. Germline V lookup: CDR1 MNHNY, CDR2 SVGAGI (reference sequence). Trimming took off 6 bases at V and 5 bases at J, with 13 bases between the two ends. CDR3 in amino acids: CASSPQPQETQYF. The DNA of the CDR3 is TGTGCCAGCAGCCCTCAGCCCCAGGAGACCCAGTACTTC.

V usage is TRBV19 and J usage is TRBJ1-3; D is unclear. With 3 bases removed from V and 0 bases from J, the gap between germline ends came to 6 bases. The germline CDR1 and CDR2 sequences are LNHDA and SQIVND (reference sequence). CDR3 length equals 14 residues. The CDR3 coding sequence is TGTGCCAGTAGTATCCGGGGCTCTGGAAACACCATATATTTT. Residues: CASSIRGSGNTIYF. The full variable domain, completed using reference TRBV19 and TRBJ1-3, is DGGITQSPKYLFRKEGQNVTLSCEQNLNHDAMYWYRQDPGQGLRLIYYSQIVNDFQKGDIAEGYSVSREKKESFPLTVTSAQKNPTAFYLCASSIRGSGNTIYFGEGSWLTVV.

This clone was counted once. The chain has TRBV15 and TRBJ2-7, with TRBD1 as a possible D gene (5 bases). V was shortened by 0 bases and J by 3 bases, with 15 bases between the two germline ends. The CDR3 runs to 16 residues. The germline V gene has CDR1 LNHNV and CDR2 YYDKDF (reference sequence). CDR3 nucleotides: TGTGCCACCAGCAGAGAGGCAAGGGGATCCGACTACGAGCAGTACTTC. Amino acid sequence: CATSREARGSDYEQYF.

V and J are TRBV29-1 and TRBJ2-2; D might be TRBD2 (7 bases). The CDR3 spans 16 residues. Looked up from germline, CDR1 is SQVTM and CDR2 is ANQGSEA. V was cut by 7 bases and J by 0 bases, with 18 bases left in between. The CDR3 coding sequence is TGCAGCGCCCGGAGGGAGGGGGAATCGAACACCGGGGAGCTGTTTTTT. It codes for CSARREGESNTGELFF.

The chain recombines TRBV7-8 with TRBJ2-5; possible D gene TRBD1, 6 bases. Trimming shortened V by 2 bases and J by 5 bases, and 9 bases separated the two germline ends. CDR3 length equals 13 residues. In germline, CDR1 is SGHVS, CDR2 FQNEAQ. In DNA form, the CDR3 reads TGTGCCAGCAGCTTAAACAGGGAGGAGACCCAGTACTTC. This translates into CASSLNREETQYF. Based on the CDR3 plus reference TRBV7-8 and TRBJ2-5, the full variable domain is GAGVSQSPRYKVAKRGQDVALRCDPISGHVSLFWYQQALGQGPEFLTYFQNEAQLDKSGLPSDRFFAERPEGSVSTLKIQRTQQEDSAVYLCASSLNREETQYFGPGTRLLVL.

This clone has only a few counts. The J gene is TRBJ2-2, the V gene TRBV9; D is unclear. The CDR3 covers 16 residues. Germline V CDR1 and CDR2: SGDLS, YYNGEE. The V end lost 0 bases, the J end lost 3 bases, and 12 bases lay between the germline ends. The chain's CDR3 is CASSVEPEQYTGELFF. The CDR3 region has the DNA TGTGCCAGCAGCGTAGAACCGGAACAATACACCGGGGAGCTGTTTTTT.

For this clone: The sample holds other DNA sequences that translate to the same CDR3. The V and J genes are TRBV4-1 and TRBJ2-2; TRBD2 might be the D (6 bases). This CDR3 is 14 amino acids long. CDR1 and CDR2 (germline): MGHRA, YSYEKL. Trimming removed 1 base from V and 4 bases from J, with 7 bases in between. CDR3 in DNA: TGCGCCAGCAGCCAAGTGGGGGGCACCGGGGAGCTGTTTTTT. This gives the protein CASSQVGGTGELFF.

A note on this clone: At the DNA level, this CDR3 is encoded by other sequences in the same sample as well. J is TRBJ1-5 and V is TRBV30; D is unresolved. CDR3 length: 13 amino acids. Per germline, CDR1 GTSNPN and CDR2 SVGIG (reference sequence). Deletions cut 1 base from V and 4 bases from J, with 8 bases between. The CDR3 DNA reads TGTGCCTGGAGTGCAGGCCCAAATCAGCCCCAGCATTTT. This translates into CAWSAGPNQPQHF. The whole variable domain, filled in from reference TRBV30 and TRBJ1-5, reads SQTIHQWPATLVQPVGSPLSLECTVEGTSNPNLYWYRQAAGRGLQLLFYSVGIGQISSEVPQNLSASRPQDRQFILSSKKLLLSDSGFYLCAWSAGPNQPQHFGDGTRLSIL.

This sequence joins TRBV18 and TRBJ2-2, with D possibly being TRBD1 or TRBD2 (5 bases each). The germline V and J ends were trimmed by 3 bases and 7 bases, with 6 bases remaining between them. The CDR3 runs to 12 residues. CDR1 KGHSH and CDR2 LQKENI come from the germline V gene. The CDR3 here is CASSPGDGELFF. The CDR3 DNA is TGTGCCAGCTCACCGGGGGACGGGGAGCTGTTTTTT.

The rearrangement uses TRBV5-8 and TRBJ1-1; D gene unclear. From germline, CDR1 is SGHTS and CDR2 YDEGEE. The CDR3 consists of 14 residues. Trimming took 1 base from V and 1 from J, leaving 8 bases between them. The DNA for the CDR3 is TGTGCCAGCAGCTTGTACGGGCCGAACACTGAAGCTTTCTTT. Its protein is CASSLYGPNTEAFF.

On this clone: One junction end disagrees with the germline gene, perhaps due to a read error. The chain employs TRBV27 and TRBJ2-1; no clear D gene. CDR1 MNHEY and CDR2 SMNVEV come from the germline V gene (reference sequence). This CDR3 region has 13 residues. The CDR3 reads CASSLSANNEQFF. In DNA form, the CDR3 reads TGTGCCAGCAGTCTATCAGCTAACAATGAGCAGTTCTTC.

The CDR3 protein is CASQGTYEQYF. As DNA, the CDR3 is TGTGCCAGCCAGGGTACGTACGAGCAGTACTTC. The chain has TRBV10-3 and TRBJ2-7; D possibly corresponds to TRBD1 (5 bases). Germline loops: CDR1 ENHRY, CDR2 SYGVKD. This CDR3 region has 11 residues. V lost 10 bases to trimming and J lost 4 bases, with 11 bases between them.

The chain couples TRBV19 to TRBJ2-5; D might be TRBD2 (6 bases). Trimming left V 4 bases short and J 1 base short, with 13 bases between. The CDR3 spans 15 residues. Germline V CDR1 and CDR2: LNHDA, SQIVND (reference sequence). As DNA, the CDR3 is TGTGCCAGTAGTACACATAGCGGAGTCCAAGAGACCCAGTACTTC. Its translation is CASSTHSGVQETQYF.

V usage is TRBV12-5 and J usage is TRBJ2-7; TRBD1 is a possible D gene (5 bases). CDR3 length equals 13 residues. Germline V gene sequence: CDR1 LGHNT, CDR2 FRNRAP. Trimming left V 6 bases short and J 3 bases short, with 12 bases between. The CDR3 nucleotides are TGTGCTAGTGGACAGGACGTCTACTACGAGCAGTACTTC. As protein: CASGQDVYYEQYF.

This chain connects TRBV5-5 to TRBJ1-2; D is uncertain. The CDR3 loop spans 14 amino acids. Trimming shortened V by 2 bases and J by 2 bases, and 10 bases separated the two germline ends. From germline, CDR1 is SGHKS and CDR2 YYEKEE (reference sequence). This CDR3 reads CASSFQEANYGYTF. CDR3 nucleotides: TGTGCCAGCAGCTTCCAAGAAGCCAACTATGGCTACACCTTC. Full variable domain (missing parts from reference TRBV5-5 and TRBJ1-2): DAGVTQSPTHLIKTRGQQVTLRCSPISGHKSVSWYQQVLGQGPQFIFQYYEKEERGRGNFPDRFSARQFPNYSSELNVNALLLGDSALYLCASSFQEANYGYTFGSGTRLTVV.

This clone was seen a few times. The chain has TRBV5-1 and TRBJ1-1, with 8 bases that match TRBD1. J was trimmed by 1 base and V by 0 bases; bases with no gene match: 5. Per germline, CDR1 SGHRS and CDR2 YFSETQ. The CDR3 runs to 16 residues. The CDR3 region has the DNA TGCGCCAGCAGCTTGGGGCAGGGGGCCCCGAACACTGAAGCTTTCTTT. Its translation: CASSLGQGAPNTEAFF.

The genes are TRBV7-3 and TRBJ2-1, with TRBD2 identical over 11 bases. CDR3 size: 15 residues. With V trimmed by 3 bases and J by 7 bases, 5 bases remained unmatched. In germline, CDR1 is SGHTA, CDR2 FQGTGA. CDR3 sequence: CASSLTRTSGNEQFF. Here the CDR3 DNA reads TGTGCCAGCAGCTTGACTAGGACTAGCGGGAATGAGCAGTTCTTC.

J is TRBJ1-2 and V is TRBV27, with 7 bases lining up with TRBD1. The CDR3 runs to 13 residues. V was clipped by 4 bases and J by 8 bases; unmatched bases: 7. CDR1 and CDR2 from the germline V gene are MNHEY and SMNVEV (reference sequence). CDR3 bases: TGTGCCAGCAGTTCCGGGACAGTACGGGGCTACACCTTC. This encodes CASSSGTVRGYTF.

The CDR3 DNA sequence: TGTGCCAGCAAGAGGACAGGGGGCGTCCCTGAAGCTTTCTTT. It encodes CASKRTGGVPEAFF. V usage is TRBV2 and J usage is TRBJ1-1, with 11 bases that match TRBD1. Germline V gene data show CDR1 as SNHLY and CDR2 as FYNNEI. Losses at the gene ends were 7 bases for V and 6 bases for J; bases not matched to a gene: 7. CDR3 length equals 14 residues.

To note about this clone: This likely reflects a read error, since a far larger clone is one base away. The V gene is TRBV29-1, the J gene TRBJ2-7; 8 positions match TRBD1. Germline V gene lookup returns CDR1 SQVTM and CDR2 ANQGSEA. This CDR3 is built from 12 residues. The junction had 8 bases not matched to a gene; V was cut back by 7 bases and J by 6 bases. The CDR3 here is CSGGTGGLEQYF. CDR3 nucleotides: TGCAGCGGGGGGACAGGCGGACTCGAGCAGTACTTC.

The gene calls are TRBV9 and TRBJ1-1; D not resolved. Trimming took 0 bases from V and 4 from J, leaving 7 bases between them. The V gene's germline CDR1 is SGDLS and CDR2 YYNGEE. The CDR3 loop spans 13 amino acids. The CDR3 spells CASSVVAATEAFF. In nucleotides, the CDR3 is TGTGCCAGCAGCGTAGTGGCGGCCACTGAAGCTTTCTTT.